This is a list of T cell receptor beta chains from one sample in a study of blood T cell repertoires in COVID-19. Here immunoSEQ multiplex PCR was the method, and the copy in TCRdb shows in-frame clones only, minus some. Of approximately 200,000 clones listed, less than 90% are singletons. The source material was peripheral blood. Receptor source: a woman in her fifties or sixties who had recovered from COVID-19. Both conserved end residues are part of each CDR3. Each record gives: D gene, J gene, V gene, clone size, CDR3 protein, CDR3 DNA. A D gene is named only where the DNA matches it firmly. Size values are once, few and many counts, or a class for expanded clones, and some rows have none.

d_gene: TRBD1; j_gene: TRBJ2-2; v_gene: TRBV24-1; abundance: few; CDR3aa: CATSDPGTGLSGTGELFF; CDR3nt: TGTGCCACCAGTGATCCGGGGACAGGGTTATCGGGGACCGGGGAGCTGTTTTTT
d_gene: -; j_gene: TRBJ1-2; v_gene: TRBV6-5; abundance: -; CDR3aa: CASSYSSWGPHYGYTF; CDR3nt: TGTGCCAGCAGTTACTCGAGTTGGGGCCCCCACTATGGCTACACCTTC
d_gene: -; j_gene: TRBJ1-1; v_gene: TRBV10-3; abundance: -; CDR3aa: CAISDVRGTEAFF; CDR3nt: TGTGCCATCAGTGACGTAAGAGGGACTGAAGCTTTCTTT
d_gene: -; j_gene: TRBJ1-2; v_gene: TRBV6-5; abundance: -; CDR3aa: CASRTRDPVYGYTF; CDR3nt: TGTGCCAGCAGAACCCGGGATCCTGTCTATGGCTACACCTTC
d_gene: -; j_gene: TRBJ1-1; v_gene: TRBV29-1; abundance: -; CDR3aa: CSASLNTEAFF; CDR3nt: TGCAGCGCCAGTTTGAACACTGAAGCTTTCTTT
d_gene: -; j_gene: TRBJ2-7; v_gene: TRBV5-6; abundance: once; CDR3aa: CASSLDRRASGYEQYF; CDR3nt: TGTGCCAGCAGCTTGGATCGGCGGGCCAGTGGATACGAGCAGTACTTC
d_gene: TRBD1; j_gene: TRBJ2-2; v_gene: TRBV11-1; abundance: few; CDR3aa: CASSSDRVNTGELFF; CDR3nt: TGTGCCAGCAGCTCGGACAGGGTAAACACCGGGGAGCTGTTTTTT
d_gene: TRBD1; j_gene: TRBJ1-5; v_gene: TRBV7-2; abundance: -; CDR3aa: CASSFGPGGQPQHF; CDR3nt: TGTGCCAGCAGCTTTGGGCCAGGGGGACAGCCCCAGCATTTT
d_gene: TRBD1; j_gene: TRBJ1-3; v_gene: TRBV3-1/TRBV3-2; abundance: -; CDR3aa: CASSQPTGTGNTIYF; CDR3nt: TGTGCCAGCAGCCAACCGACAGGGACTGGAAACACCATATATTTT
d_gene: -; j_gene: TRBJ1-6; v_gene: TRBV18; abundance: -; CDR3aa: CASSPPGRGSSPLHF; CDR3nt: TGTGCCAGCTCACCACCCGGCAGGGGATCTTCACCCCTCCACTTT
d_gene: TRBD2; j_gene: TRBJ2-5; v_gene: TRBV13; abundance: -; CDR3aa: CASSQGLAGGLRETQYF; CDR3nt: TGTGCCAGCAGCCAGGGACTAGCGGGGGGGCTTAGAGAGACCCAGTACTTC
d_gene: TRBD1; j_gene: TRBJ1-2; v_gene: TRBV5-8; abundance: once; CDR3aa: CASSQTGGGYGYTF; CDR3nt: TGTGCCAGCAGCCAAACAGGGGGAGGGTATGGCTACACCTTC
d_gene: -; j_gene: TRBJ2-7; v_gene: TRBV5-1; abundance: -; CDR3aa: CASSLVASYEQYF; CDR3nt: TGCGCCAGCAGCTTGGTGGCCTCCTACGAGCAGTACTTC
d_gene: -; j_gene: TRBJ1-2; v_gene: TRBV15; abundance: -; CDR3aa: CATRLQGEHGYTF; CDR3nt: TGTGCCACCAGGCTACAGGGAGAACACGGCTACACCTTC
d_gene: -; j_gene: TRBJ2-7; v_gene: TRBV4-3; abundance: -; CDR3aa: CASSQGRSSYEQYF; CDR3nt: TGCGCCAGCAGCCAAGGCCGTAGCTCCTACGAGCAGTACTTC
d_gene: TRBD1; j_gene: TRBJ1-2; v_gene: TRBV4-1; abundance: -; CDR3aa: CASSQVQGSYGYTF; CDR3nt: TGCGCCAGCAGCCAAGTACAGGGGAGTTATGGCTACACCTTC
d_gene: -; j_gene: TRBJ1-1; v_gene: TRBV27; abundance: few; CDR3aa: CASSFLGGWGMNTEAFF; CDR3nt: TGTGCCAGCAGTTTCCTGGGAGGGTGGGGGATGAACACTGAAGCTTTCTTT
d_gene: -; j_gene: TRBJ2-6; v_gene: TRBV11-3; abundance: once; CDR3aa: CASSRGTPGANVLTF; CDR3nt: TGTGCCAGCAGCAGAGGCACCCCTGGGGCCAACGTCCTGACTTTC
d_gene: -; j_gene: TRBJ2-7; v_gene: TRBV21-1; abundance: -; CDR3aa: CASTLGVAGTSYEQYF; CDR3nt: TGTGCCAGCACCCTGGGGGTAGCGGGAACTTCCTACGAGCAGTACTTC
d_gene: -; j_gene: TRBJ2-2; v_gene: TRBV6-9; abundance: -; CDR3aa: CASSYPGQNTGELFF; CDR3nt: TGTGCCAGCAGTTACCCCGGACAGAACACCGGGGAGCTGTTTTTT
d_gene: -; j_gene: TRBJ1-3; v_gene: TRBV29-1; abundance: -; CDR3aa: CSGEFTGSSGNTIYF; CDR3nt: TGCAGCGGTGAATTTACAGGGAGCTCTGGAAACACCATATATTTT
d_gene: TRBD1; j_gene: TRBJ1-5; v_gene: TRBV19; abundance: -; CDR3aa: CASSIGDRGYSNQPQHF; CDR3nt: TGTGCCAGTAGTATAGGGGACAGGGGCTATAGCAATCAGCCCCAGCATTTT
d_gene: -; j_gene: TRBJ2-3; v_gene: TRBV11-2; abundance: -; CDR3aa: CASSLAPGHTQYF; CDR3nt: TGTGCCAGCAGCTTAGCTCCAGGGCATACGCAGTATTTT
d_gene: -; j_gene: TRBJ1-6; v_gene: TRBV5-4; abundance: -; CDR3aa: CASSPAGIYNSPLHF; CDR3nt: TGTGCCAGCAGTCCCGCGGGGATCTATAATTCACCCCTCCACTTT
d_gene: TRBD2; j_gene: TRBJ2-1; v_gene: TRBV12-5; abundance: -; CDR3aa: CASGSPGGGGVSEQFF; CDR3nt: TGTGCTAGTGGTTCCCCCGGGGGGGGCGGGGTTAGTGAGCAGTTCTTC
d_gene: -; j_gene: TRBJ2-1; v_gene: TRBV12-3/TRBV12-4; abundance: -; CDR3aa: CASSLQALQFF; CDR3nt: TGTGCCAGCAGTTTACAGGCCCTGCAGTTCTTC
d_gene: -; j_gene: TRBJ1-1; v_gene: TRBV5-5; abundance: -; CDR3aa: CASSWALNTEAFF; CDR3nt: TGTGCCAGCAGCTGGGCATTGAACACTGAAGCTTTCTTT
d_gene: TRBD2; j_gene: TRBJ2-5; v_gene: TRBV6-6; abundance: -; CDR3aa: CASSPGELAGGWETQYF; CDR3nt: TGTGCCAGCAGTCCCGGCGAGCTAGCGGGGGGGTGGGAGACCCAGTACTTC
d_gene: -; j_gene: TRBJ2-5; v_gene: TRBV5-4; abundance: -; CDR3aa: CASSLATIETQYF; CDR3nt: TGTGCCAGCAGCTTGGCCACAATAGAGACCCAGTACTTC
d_gene: TRBD2; j_gene: TRBJ2-3; v_gene: TRBV10-3; abundance: -; CDR3aa: CAINHSGGASDTQYF; CDR3nt: TGTGCCATCAACCATAGCGGGGGGGCTTCAGATACGCAGTATTTT
d_gene: -; j_gene: TRBJ2-1; v_gene: TRBV2; abundance: few; CDR3aa: CASSSGLYNEQFF; CDR3nt: TGTGCCAGCAGTAGCGGGTTATACAATGAGCAGTTCTTC